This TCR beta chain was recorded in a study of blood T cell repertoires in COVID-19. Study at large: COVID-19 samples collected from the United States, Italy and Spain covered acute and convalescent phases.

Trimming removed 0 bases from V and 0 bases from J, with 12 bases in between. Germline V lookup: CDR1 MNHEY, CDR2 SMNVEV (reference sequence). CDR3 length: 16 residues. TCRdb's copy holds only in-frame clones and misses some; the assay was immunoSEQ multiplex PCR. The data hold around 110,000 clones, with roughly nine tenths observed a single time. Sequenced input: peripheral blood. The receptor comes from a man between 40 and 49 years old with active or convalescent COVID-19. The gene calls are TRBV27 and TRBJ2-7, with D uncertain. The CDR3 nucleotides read TGTGCCAGCAGTTTATCGGTAACCACAGTCTCCTACGAGCAGTACTTC. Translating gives CASSLSVTTVSYEQYF.